This T cell receptor beta chain emerged from a study of radiotherapy plus CTLA-4 blockade in lung cancer. Study in general: 18% of patients responded objectively, and roughly 30% achieved disease control.

The study treated chemo-refractory metastatic non-small-cell lung cancer patients with focal radiation plus ipilimumab CTLA-4 blockade. Overall study results and limits: Researchers report tumor-derived TCR clones expanding in blood after radiotherapy plus ipilimumab.

A word on this clone: What it recognizes is unknown.

The protocol was immunoSEQ multiplex PCR, while the TCRdb copy is restricted to in-frame clones and leaves out a portion. The data show tens of thousands of clones, approximately 85% seen once. Germline CDR1 is SGHNT and CDR2 is YENEEA. V was shortened by 0 bases and J by 4 bases, with 6 bases between the two germline ends. The CDR3 is made up of 13 amino acids. This chain uses TRBV11-3 with TRBJ1-1; D is unclear. This TCR derives from a human donor with non-small cell lung cancer whose response to radiotherapy plus ipilimumab could not be evaluated. The sample in question was peripheral blood, obtained from a patient treated with radiotherapy plus ipilimumab. CDR3 sequence: CASSLDPGTEAFF. The DNA of the CDR3 is TGTGCCAGCAGCTTAGACCCCGGCACTGAAGCTTTCTTT.